These T cell receptor beta chains were read from a single sample in a study of blood T cell repertoires in COVID-19. Here immunoSEQ multiplex PCR was the method, and the copy in TCRdb shows in-frame clones only, minus some. The data contain around 210,000 clones, approximately 86% of them singletons. Sequencing was carried out using peripheral blood. These receptors all come from a man aged 55 to 70 with COVID-19, enrolled during active disease. CDR3s include the opening cysteine and the closing phenylalanine or tryptophan.

v_gene: TRBV28; CDR3aa: CASQGGRNEKLFF
v_gene: TRBV4-3; CDR3aa: CASSQDGAGGGYEQYF
v_gene: TRBV3-1/TRBV3-2; CDR3aa: CASSQEGGGLRVTEAFF
v_gene: TRBV30; CDR3aa: CAWSVTARRYTF
v_gene: TRBV11-2; CDR3aa: CASSKRQGASQPQHF
v_gene: TRBV24-1; CDR3aa: CATSDRTSGSLEQYF
v_gene: TRBV9; CDR3aa: CASSVAVGRGYTF
v_gene: TRBV5-6; CDR3aa: CASSLDALNAGNTIYF
v_gene: TRBV10-2; CDR3aa: CASRAGGINTEAFF
v_gene: TRBV5-8; CDR3aa: CASSFRGGYYSNQPQHF
v_gene: TRBV14; CDR3aa: CASSQGGPWTEAFF
v_gene: TRBV4-1; CDR3aa: CASSRSTGGAGYTF
v_gene: TRBV29-1; CDR3aa: CSVERQLNTEAFF
v_gene: TRBV6-5; CDR3aa: CASTAPGQGDDEQFF
v_gene: TRBV9; CDR3aa: CASSGKETGGYGYTF
v_gene: TRBV12-5; CDR3aa: CASGLVLVGSYEQYF
v_gene: TRBV7-8; CDR3aa: CASSYRDPTEAFF
v_gene: TRBV29-1; CDR3aa: CSVHRESTDTQYF
v_gene: TRBV9; CDR3aa: CASSKLAGVDEQFF
v_gene: TRBV14; CDR3aa: CASSQTPYTEAFF
v_gene: TRBV6-4; CDR3aa: CASSDSLNEKLFF
v_gene: TRBV5-1; CDR3aa: CASSPHRRDTEAFF
v_gene: TRBV6-1; CDR3aa: CASSEVGRPGNTIYF
v_gene: TRBV7-9; CDR3aa: CASSLGAPLGPQHF
v_gene: TRBV7-9; CDR3aa: CASSLERPGRWNEQFF
v_gene: TRBV19; CDR3aa: CASSTGGAAQETQYF
v_gene: TRBV3-1/TRBV3-2; CDR3aa: CASSRYTDTQYF
v_gene: TRBV11-3; CDR3aa: CASSLEASETQYF
v_gene: TRBV6-2/TRBV6-3; CDR3aa: CASSLLSGEQYF
v_gene: TRBV19; CDR3aa: CASSGTSGIQETQYF
v_gene: TRBV6-5; CDR3aa: CASSSAPNVANEKLFF
v_gene: TRBV5-1; CDR3aa: CASSFLTGPYEQYF
v_gene: TRBV12-3/TRBV12-4; CDR3aa: CASSLGRQYEQYF
v_gene: TRBV30; CDR3aa: CAWRTGGMGISPLHF
v_gene: TRBV10-3; CDR3aa: CAISEGARGPYEQYF
v_gene: TRBV2; CDR3aa: CASRFWTTNNQPQHF
v_gene: TRBV5-1; CDR3aa: CASSPGSANTEAFF
v_gene: TRBV6-6; CDR3aa: CASSYGTRAGGYTF
v_gene: TRBV2; CDR3aa: CASRVAFVGVYNEQFF
v_gene: TRBV11-2; CDR3aa: CASTVGPRGQPEAFF